This TCR beta chain was sequenced in a study of shared T cell receptors in the human thymus. Sequencing used immunoSEQ multiplex PCR; TCRdb keeps in-frame clones, though not all of them. In the table there are about 400,000 clones, just under 95% of which are singletons. The CDR3 is 14 residues long. Trimming removed 6 bases at V and 0 bases at J, with 10 bases between. Germline V lookup: CDR1 MNHEY, CDR2 SVGAGI. The receptor comes from a human donor. The source material was thymocytes. The rearrangement uses TRBV6-5 and TRBJ2-3; D unresolved. The chain's CDR3 is CASSPDLSTDTQYF. CDR3 coding DNA: TGTGCCAGCAGCCCTGACCTTAGCACAGATACGCAGTATTTT.